This record covers a single T cell receptor (beta chain). What it binds is unknown. Produced via immunoSEQ multiplex PCR; TCRdb's table is partial and in-frame only. The table has around 71,000 clones, approximately 80% seen once. Germline V lookup: CDR1 MNHEY, CDR2 SVGAGI. This CDR3 has 14 residues. V was cut by 11 bases and J by 2 bases, with 18 bases left in between. This sample was taken from a study of T cell responses to AZD1222 COVID-19 vaccine. General study results and limits: Females made up more of the donors, who were largely white British, and clonal diversity may have come out too low.

The starting material was peripheral blood, obtained 28 days after the second AZD1222 dose. The TCR comes from an adult who received the AZD1222 COVID-19 vaccine. The rearrangement links TRBV6-5 to TRBJ1-1, with unresolved D. DNA for the CDR3: TGTGCCTGCCAGACTGGAGGCCGTAACACTGAAGCTTTCTTT. Protein: CACQTGGRNTEAFF.